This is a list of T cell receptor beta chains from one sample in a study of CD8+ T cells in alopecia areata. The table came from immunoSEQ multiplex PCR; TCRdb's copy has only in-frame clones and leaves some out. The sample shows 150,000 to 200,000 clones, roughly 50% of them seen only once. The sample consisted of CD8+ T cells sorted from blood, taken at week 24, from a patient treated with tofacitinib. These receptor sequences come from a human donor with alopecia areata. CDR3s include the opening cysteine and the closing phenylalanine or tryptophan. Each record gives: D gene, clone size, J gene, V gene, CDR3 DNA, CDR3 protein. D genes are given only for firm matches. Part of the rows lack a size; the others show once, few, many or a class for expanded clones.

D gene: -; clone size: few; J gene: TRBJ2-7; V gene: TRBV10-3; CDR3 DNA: TGTGCCATCAGTGCTGGGCAGCTCCCCGCCGAGCAGTACTTC; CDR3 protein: CAISAGQLPAEQYF
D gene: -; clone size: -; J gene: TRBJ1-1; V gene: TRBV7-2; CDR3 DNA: TGTGCCAGCAGCTCCGCCGTGTCAGGCGGGACTGAAGCTTTCTTT; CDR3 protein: CASSSAVSGGTEAFF
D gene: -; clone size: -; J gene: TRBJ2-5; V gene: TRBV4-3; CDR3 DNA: TGCGCCAGCAGCCAAGAAGGCAGAGTCCAAGAGACCCAGTACTTC; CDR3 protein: CASSQEGRVQETQYF
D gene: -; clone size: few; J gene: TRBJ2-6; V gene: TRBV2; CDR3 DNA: TGTGCCAGCAGTGTCCCTAAGATCTTCCCTTCTTTTGGGGCCAACGTCCTGACTTTC; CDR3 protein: CASSVPKIFPSFGANVLTF
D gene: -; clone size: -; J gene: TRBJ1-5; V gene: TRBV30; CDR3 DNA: TGTGCCTCGGACGGGGGGCTCCGAGGGAGCAATCAGCCCCAGCATTTT; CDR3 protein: CASDGGLRGSNQPQHF
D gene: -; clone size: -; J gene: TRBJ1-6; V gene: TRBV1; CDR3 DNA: TGCACCAGCAGCCAAGATAACCCGGGACCCTATAATTCACCCCTCCACTTT; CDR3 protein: CTSSQDNPGPYNSPLHF
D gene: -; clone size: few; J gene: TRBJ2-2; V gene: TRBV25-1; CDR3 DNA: TGTGCCAGCAGTGAGACCGCGAACACCGGGGAGCTGTTTTTT; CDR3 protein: CASSETANTGELFF
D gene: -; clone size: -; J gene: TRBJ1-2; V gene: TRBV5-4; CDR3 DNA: TGTGCCAGCAGCTTGGGTAATGCGAGGGACGGCTACACCTTC; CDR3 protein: CASSLGNARDGYTF
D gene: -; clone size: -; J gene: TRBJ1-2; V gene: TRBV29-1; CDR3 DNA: TGCAGCGTTGCGGGGTACACCAACTATGGCTACACCTTC; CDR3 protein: CSVAGYTNYGYTF
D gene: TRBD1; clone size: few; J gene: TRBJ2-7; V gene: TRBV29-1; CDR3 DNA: TGCAGCGCTGTGGGACAGGGGTACGAGCAGTACTTC; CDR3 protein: CSAVGQGYEQYF
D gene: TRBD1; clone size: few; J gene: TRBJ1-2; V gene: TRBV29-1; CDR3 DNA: TGCAGCGTTGTCGGACAGGGGGCAAATGGCTACACCTTC; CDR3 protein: CSVVGQGANGYTF
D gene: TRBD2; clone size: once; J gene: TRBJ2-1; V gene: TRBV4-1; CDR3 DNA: TGCGCCAGCAGCCCGCTAGCGGGGAGTTATGAGCAGTTCTTC; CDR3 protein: CASSPLAGSYEQFF
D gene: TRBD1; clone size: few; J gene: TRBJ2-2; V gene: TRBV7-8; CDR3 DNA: TGTGCCAGCCCCCCCGCAGGGGGAACCGGGGAGCTGTTTTTT; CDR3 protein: CASPPAGGTGELFF
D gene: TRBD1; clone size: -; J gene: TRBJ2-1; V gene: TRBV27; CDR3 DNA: TGTGCCAGCAGAGGGCAGGGGGCGCACAATGAGCAGTTCTTC; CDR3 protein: CASRGQGAHNEQFF
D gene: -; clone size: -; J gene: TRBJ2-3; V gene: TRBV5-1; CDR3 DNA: TGCGCCAGCAGTCAGGATGTTCGTGATACGCAGTATTTT; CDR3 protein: CASSQDVRDTQYF
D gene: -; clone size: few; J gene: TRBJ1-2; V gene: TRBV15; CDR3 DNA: TGTGCCACCAGCACTTCGGACATCCTATATGGCTACACCTTC; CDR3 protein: CATSTSDILYGYTF
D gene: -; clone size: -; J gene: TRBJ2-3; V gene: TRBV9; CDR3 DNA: TGTGCCAGCAGCGGGCAAACAGGACTTACTAGCACAGATACGCAGTATTTT; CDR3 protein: CASSGQTGLTSTDTQYF
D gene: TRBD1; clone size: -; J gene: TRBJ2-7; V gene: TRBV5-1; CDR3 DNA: TGCGCCAGCAGCTCACCTTCGACAGGGCACTACGAGCAGTACTTC; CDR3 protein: CASSSPSTGHYEQYF
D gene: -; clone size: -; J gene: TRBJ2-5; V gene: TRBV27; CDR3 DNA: TGTGCCAGCAGTTCGTCGATCAAAGAGACCCAGTACTTC; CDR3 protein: CASSSSIKETQYF
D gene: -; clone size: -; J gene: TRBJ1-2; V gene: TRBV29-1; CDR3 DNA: TGCAGCGTTGAGAGAAACGGTGGCTACACCTTC; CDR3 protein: CSVERNGGYTF
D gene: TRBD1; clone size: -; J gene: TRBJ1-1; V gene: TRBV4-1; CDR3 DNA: TGCGCCAGCAGCCCCGGGACAGGACTCAACACTGAAGCTTTCTTT; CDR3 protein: CASSPGTGLNTEAFF
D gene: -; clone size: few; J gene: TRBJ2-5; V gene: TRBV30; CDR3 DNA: TGTGCCTGGAGCTGGGACGGAGAGACCCAGTACTTC; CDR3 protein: CAWSWDGETQYF
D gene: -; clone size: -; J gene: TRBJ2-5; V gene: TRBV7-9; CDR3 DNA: TGTGCCAGCAGCTCCACGGGAATTTTTGAGACCCAGTACTTC; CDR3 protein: CASSSTGIFETQYF
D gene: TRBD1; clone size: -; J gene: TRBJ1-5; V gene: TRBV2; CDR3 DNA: TGTGCCAGCAGTTCCCCGGGACAGGGATACCAGCCCCAGCATTTT; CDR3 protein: CASSSPGQGYQPQHF
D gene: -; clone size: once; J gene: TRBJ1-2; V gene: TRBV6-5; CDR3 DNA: TGTGCCAGCAGCCCAGGCGCAGGCTATGGCTACACCTTC; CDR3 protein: CASSPGAGYGYTF
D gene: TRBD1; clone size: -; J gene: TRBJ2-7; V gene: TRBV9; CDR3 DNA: TGTGCCAGCAGCCCTGGGACAGGGTCCTACGAGCAGTACTTC; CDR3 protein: CASSPGTGSYEQYF
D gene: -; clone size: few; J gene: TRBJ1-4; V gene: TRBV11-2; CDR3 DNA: TGTGCCAGCAGCCTCCGACAGAACGATGAAAAACTGTTTTTT; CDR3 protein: CASSLRQNDEKLFF
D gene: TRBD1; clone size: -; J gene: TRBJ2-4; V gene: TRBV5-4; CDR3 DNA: TGTGCCAGCAGCCTGGGACAGAAGGGGCTGAAAATCATTCAGTACTTC; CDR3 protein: CASSLGQKGLKIIQYF
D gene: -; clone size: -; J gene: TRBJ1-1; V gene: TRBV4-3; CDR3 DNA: TGCGCCAGCAGCCAAGATCGGGGGAGTTATGGTACTGAAGCTTTCTTT; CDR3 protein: CASSQDRGSYGTEAFF
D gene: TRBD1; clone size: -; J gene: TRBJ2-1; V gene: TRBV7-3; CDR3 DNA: TGTGCCAGCAGCTTGGGACAGGGGATCGATGAGCAGTTCTTC; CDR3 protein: CASSLGQGIDEQFF
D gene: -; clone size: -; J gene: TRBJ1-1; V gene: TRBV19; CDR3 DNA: TGTGCCAGTCGTTTCGGCCCTGAAGCTTTCTTT; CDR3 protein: CASRFGPEAFF
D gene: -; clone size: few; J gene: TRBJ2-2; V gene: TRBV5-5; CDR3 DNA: TGTGCCAGCAGCTTAACACACCCGAACACCGGGGAGCTGTTTTTT; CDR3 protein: CASSLTHPNTGELFF
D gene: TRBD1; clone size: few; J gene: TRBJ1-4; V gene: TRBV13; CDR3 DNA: TGTGCCAGCAGCTTAGCGACAGGGTCTAATGAAAAACTGTTTTTT; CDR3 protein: CASSLATGSNEKLFF
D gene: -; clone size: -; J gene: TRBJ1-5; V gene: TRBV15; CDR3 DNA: TGTGCCACCAGCAGACTTGGGACACTTAGCAATCAGCCCCAGCATTTT; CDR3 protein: CATSRLGTLSNQPQHF
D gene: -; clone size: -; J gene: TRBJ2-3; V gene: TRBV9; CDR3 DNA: TGTGCCAGCAGCGTATCGGGCAACCCAAACACAGATACGCAGTATTTT; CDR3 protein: CASSVSGNPNTDTQYF
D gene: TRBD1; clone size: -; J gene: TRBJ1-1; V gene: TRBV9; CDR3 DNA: TGTGCCAGCAGCGCCTTACAGGGGGCAAGTACTGAAGCTTTCTTT; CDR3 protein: CASSALQGASTEAFF
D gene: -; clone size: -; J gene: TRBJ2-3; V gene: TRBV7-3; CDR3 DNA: TGTGCCAGCAGCCCGACAGGCTCCACAGATACGCAGTATTTT; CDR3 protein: CASSPTGSTDTQYF
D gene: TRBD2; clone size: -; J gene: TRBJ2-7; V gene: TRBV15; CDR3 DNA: TGTGCCACCAACGGAAGACTAGCGGGGGCTTACGAGCAGTACTTC; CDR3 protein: CATNGRLAGAYEQYF
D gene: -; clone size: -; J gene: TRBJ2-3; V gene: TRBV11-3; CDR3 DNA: TGTGCCAGCAGCGCCCGTGGACAAGCTACGCAGTATTTT; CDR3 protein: CASSARGQATQYF
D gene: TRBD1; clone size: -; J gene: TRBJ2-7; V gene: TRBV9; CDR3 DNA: TGTGCCAGCAGCGTAGCTGACGGGGACAGCTACGAGCAGTACTTC; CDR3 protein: CASSVADGDSYEQYF
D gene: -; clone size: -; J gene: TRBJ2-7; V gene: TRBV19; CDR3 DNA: TGTGCCAGTAGTATTGGGGGATTCGACGAGCAGTACTTC; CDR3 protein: CASSIGGFDEQYF
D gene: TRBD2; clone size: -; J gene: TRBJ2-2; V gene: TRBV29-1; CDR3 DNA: TGCAGCGCCCGGCGGGGGGAAACCGGGGAGCTGTTTTTT; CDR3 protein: CSARRGETGELFF
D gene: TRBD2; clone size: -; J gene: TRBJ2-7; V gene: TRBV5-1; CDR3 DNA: TGCGCCAGCAGCTTCGAGACTAGCGTTGGCGAGCAGTACTTC; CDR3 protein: CASSFETSVGEQYF
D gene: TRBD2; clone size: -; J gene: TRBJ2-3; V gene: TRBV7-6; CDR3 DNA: TGTGCCAGCAGTCATTTGCGGCTAGCGGGGGGTGCAGATACGCAGTATTTT; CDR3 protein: CASSHLRLAGGADTQYF
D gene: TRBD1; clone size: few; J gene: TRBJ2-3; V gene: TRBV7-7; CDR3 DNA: TGTGCCAGCAGCTATGGACAGGGAGATACGCAGTATTTT; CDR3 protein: CASSYGQGDTQYF
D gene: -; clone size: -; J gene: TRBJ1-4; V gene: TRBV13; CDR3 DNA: TGTGCCAGCAGCTTAGGGGGTTCCGAAAAACTGTTTTTT; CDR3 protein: CASSLGGSEKLFF
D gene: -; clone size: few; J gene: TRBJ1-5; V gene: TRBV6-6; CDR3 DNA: TGTGCCAGCAGTTACTTTGCGGGGGGAGATCAGCCCCAGCATTTT; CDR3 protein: CASSYFAGGDQPQHF
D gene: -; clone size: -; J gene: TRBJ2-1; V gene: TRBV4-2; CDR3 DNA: TGTGCCAGCAGCCCTAGACCCAATGAGCAGTTCTTC; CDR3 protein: CASSPRPNEQFF